One and the same sample provided the 7 T cell receptor beta chains below, sequenced in a study of cytomegalovirus exposure and HLA in healthy donors. PCR was performed using 60 Vbeta and 13 Jbeta primers. The protocol was immunoSEQ multiplex PCR, while the TCRdb copy is restricted to in-frame clones and leaves out a portion. Of 150,000 to 200,000 clones listed, around 81% are singletons. The specimen was PBMCs. These receptors were collected from a man between 18 and 35 years old in good health and CMV-seronegative.

This rearrangement joins TRBV7-2 to TRBJ2-5, with D perhaps matching TRBD1 (5 bases). CDR1 is SGHTA, CDR2 FQGNSA, per germline. The V gene lost 4 bases and the J gene lost 0 bases, with 9 bases spanning the gap. The CDR3 length is 14 residues. Here the CDR3 reads CASSSPGYQETQYF. As DNA, the CDR3 is TGTGCCAGCAGCTCCCCAGGGTACCAAGAGACCCAGTACTTC.

The chain recombines TRBV11-2 with TRBJ1-4; TRBD1 is a possible D gene (5 bases). V lost 3 bases to trimming and J lost 0 bases, with 11 bases between them. This CDR3 region has 16 residues. Germline V gives CDR1 SGHAT, CDR2 FQNNGV. The CDR3 sequence: CASSLGQLSTNEKLFF. The CDR3 coding sequence is TGTGCCAGCAGCTTGGGGCAGTTGTCAACTAATGAAAAACTGTTTTTT.

Regarding this clone: Other DNA sequences in the same sample also yield this CDR3. This chain links TRBV6-5 with TRBJ2-7; a possible D gene is TRBD1 (5 bases). The V gene lost 5 bases and the J gene lost 3 bases, with 17 bases spanning the gap. Per the germline V gene, CDR1 is MNHEY and CDR2 is SVGAGI. There are 15 residues in the CDR3. The CDR3 region is CASSRQSDTYYEQYF. CDR3 nucleotide sequence: TGTGCCAGCAGTAGACAGTCAGACACATACTACGAGCAGTACTTC.

V is TRBV7-2 and J is TRBJ1-4; D is uncertain. This CDR3 spans 16 amino acids. Germline loops: CDR1 SGHTA, CDR2 FQGNSA. V lost 0 bases to trimming and J lost 7 bases, with 15 bases between them. The CDR3 DNA reads as TGTGCCAGCAGCTTAGCTATTTCCCTAGGAGGTGAAAAACTGTTTTTT. Translating gives CASSLAISLGGEKLFF.

The chain recombines TRBV30 with TRBJ2-7; 7 bases align to TRBD2. CDR1 is GTSNPN and CDR2 is SVGIG in the germline V gene (reference sequence). The CDR3 loop spans 13 amino acids. V was pared by 0 bases and J by 3 bases, with 2 bases of the junction left unmatched. CDR3 coding DNA: TGTGCCTGGAGTGTAGGCGGGAGCTACGAGCAGTACTTC. It translates to CAWSVGGSYEQYF.

The chain links TRBV6-5 to TRBJ1-2; 8 bases are shared with TRBD1. Germline V gene data show CDR1 as MNHEY and CDR2 as SVGAGI. V dropped 0 bases and J dropped 4; count of bases not matched to a gene: 4. This CDR3 spans 15 amino acids. The CDR3 nucleotides read TGTGCCAGCAGTTACTCGACAGGGGACTCCTATGGCTACACCTTC. The encoded protein is CASSYSTGDSYGYTF.

The genes are TRBV29-1 and TRBJ2-3; 8 nucleotides line up with TRBD1. Germline CDR1 and CDR2: SQVTM and ANQGSEA. This CDR3 has 12 amino acids. Losses at the gene ends were 7 bases for V and 5 bases for J; bases not matched to a gene: 5. In DNA form, the CDR3 reads TGCAGCGGAGGACAGGGCAGAGATACGCAGTATTTT. Its protein product is CSGGQGRDTQYF.